The present TCR beta chain was sequenced within a study of cytomegalovirus exposure and HLA in healthy donors. There are 13 residues in the CDR3. The germline V and J ends were trimmed by 2 bases and 3 bases, with 8 bases remaining between them. CDR1 and CDR2 from the germline V gene are SGHRS and YFSETQ. Amplification used 60 Vbeta primers and 13 Jbeta primers. Method: immunoSEQ multiplex PCR; TCRdb's copy keeps in-frame clones and lacks some. The sample has about 200,000 clones, 65% to 85% seen once; the top ten hold less than 2%. General study results and limits: Later analysis reportedly placed an Asian-associated ancestry cluster below the roughly 700-donor mean in N-insertions. Common viral pathogens (according to a later analysis) appeared linked to several of the most significant clusters. Later analysis demonstrated an association between a missense DCLRE1C variant and TCR beta V- and J-gene trimming. Highly shared variants forming one cluster were likely a sequencing artifact.

This clone has just a few counts. What it recognizes is unknown. The sample was PBMCs. The V gene is TRBV5-1, the J gene TRBJ2-5; D is perhaps TRBD2 (6 bases). This TCR was recovered from a man aged 18 to 29 in good health and CMV-seronegative. The DNA for the CDR3 is TGCGCCAGCAGCTTCTGGGGGGAAGAGACCCAGTACTTC. Translating gives CASSFWGEETQYF.